This is a list of T cell receptor beta chains from one sample in a study of beta chain features in type 1 diabetes. Only in-frame clones appear in the TCRdb table, and some are missing; sequencing was by immunoSEQ multiplex PCR. The repertoire holds about 470,000 clones, with 30% as singletons. Specimen: naive CD4+ T cells from blood. These receptors were taken from a man younger than 35 in good health. Each CDR3 is given with its conserved first and last residue. A D gene is named only where the DNA matches it firmly. Only part of the rows carry a size: once, few, many, or a class if the clone is expanded.

TGTGCCAGCAGCTTAGTAGGGGATGAGCAGTACTTC | CASSLVGDEQYF | . | TRBV7-9 | . | TRBJ2-7
TGTGCCTGGTCTAAGGACAGGAGATCTAACTATGGCTACACCTTC | CAWSKDRRSNYGYTF | TRBD1 | TRBV30 | . | TRBJ1-2
TGTGCCAGCAGTACAGGGTCTGGGGCCAACGTCCTGACTTTC | CASSTGSGANVLTF | . | TRBV27 | . | TRBJ2-6
TGTGCCTGGAGTGTACCTGCAACTAATGAAAAACTGTTTTTT | CAWSVPATNEKLFF | . | TRBV30 | few | TRBJ1-4
TGTGCCAGCTCGTCAGGATACTCCTACGAGCAGTACTTC | CASSSGYSYEQYF | . | TRBV18 | . | TRBJ2-7
TGCGCCAGCAGCTTGTCGGCGGCCGACAATGAGCAGTTCTTC | CASSLSAADNEQFF | . | TRBV5-1 | few | TRBJ2-1
TGTGCCAGCAGTGAAGCGGGGACCAGGGATAAGCAGTACTTC | CASSEAGTRDKQYF | . | TRBV6-1 | few | TRBJ2-7
TGCGCCAGCAGCCAACTAGCGGGAGTGAACGAGCAGTACTTC | CASSQLAGVNEQYF | TRBD2 | TRBV4-1 | few | TRBJ2-7
TGTGCCAGCAGCTTCTTTAGCGGGGGAGATACGCAGTATTTT | CASSFFSGGDTQYF | TRBD2 | TRBV13 | . | TRBJ2-3
TGCAGCGTTGCGACAGGGGTGAACTATGGCTACACCTTC | CSVATGVNYGYTF | TRBD1 | TRBV29-1 | few | TRBJ1-2
TGCAGCGTTGGGGCAGGGCCGACACAAGAGACCCAGTACTTC | CSVGAGPTQETQYF | . | TRBV29-1 | . | TRBJ2-5
TGCAGCGTTAAGACAGGGGGTGATGAGCAGTTCTTC | CSVKTGGDEQFF | TRBD1 | TRBV29-1 | few | TRBJ2-1
TGTGCCAGCAGTTTATCAGGGAAGGAGCAGTTCTTC | CASSLSGKEQFF | . | TRBV28 | . | TRBJ2-1
TGCGCCAGCAGCCCGGACAGGGCATATGAGCAGTTCTTC | CASSPDRAYEQFF | TRBD1 | TRBV5-1 | . | TRBJ2-1
TGTGCCAGCAGCTTAGCGAGTTCCTACGAGCAGTACTTC | CASSLASSYEQYF | . | TRBV7-2 | . | TRBJ2-7
TGTGCCAGCAGTTACTCGGGACTAGCGCTCCGGGAGACCCAGTACTTC | CASSYSGLALRETQYF | TRBD2 | TRBV6-5 | few | TRBJ2-5
TGTGCCAGCAGCGTAGACGGGGTAACAGATACGCAGTATTTT | CASSVDGVTDTQYF | . | TRBV9 | . | TRBJ2-3
TGTGCCAGTAGTATAGCGACCTCCTACGAGCAGTACTTC | CASSIATSYEQYF | . | TRBV19 | . | TRBJ2-7
TGTGCCAGCTCACCACCGGGACAGCGGAACAATGAGCAGTTCTTC | CASSPPGQRNNEQFF | TRBD1 | TRBV18 | few | TRBJ2-1
TGTGCCATTGACAGTTTAGCCAAAAACATTCAGTACTTC | CAIDSLAKNIQYF | . | TRBV6-1 | few | TRBJ2-4
TGCGCCAGCAGCTTGGAGGGGGCTGGAAATCAGCCCCAGCATTTT | CASSLEGAGNQPQHF | TRBD1 | TRBV5-1 | . | TRBJ1-5
TGTGCCTCCACCACAGGGTGGGAGACCCAGTACTTC | CASTTGWETQYF | . | TRBV30 | few | TRBJ2-5
TGTGCCAGCAGCCCGTCCCTAGCGGGGGGAAACATTCAGTACTTC | CASSPSLAGGNIQYF | TRBD2 | TRBV14 | few | TRBJ2-4
TGTGCCAGCAGCGGGGGACGGGACTATGGCTACACCTTC | CASSGGRDYGYTF | . | TRBV13 | . | TRBJ1-2
TGTGCCAGCAGCACCGGTGGGGATCCGAGGGCCAACGTCCTGACTTTC | CASSTGGDPRANVLTF | . | TRBV5-4 | . | TRBJ2-6
TGTGCCATCACCCGGCAGCTGAACACCGGGGAGCTGTTTTTT | CAITRQLNTGELFF | . | TRBV10-3 | . | TRBJ2-2
TGTGCCTGGAGTGTACCAGGGTGGTACCCCATCTCCTACGAGCAGTACTTC | CAWSVPGWYPISYEQYF | . | TRBV30 | . | TRBJ2-7
TGTGCCAGCAGTTCCGGCCCTAGGGCAGGGTCCACCTACGAGCAGTACTTC | CASSSGPRAGSTYEQYF | . | TRBV27 | few | TRBJ2-7
TGTGCAAGTCGGTCTTCTCCGCGGGAGGGCCAGGATACGCAGTATTTT | CASRSSPREGQDTQYF | . | TRBV12-2 | . | TRBJ2-3
TGCGCCAGCAGCCAAGCCGGGGCGAGGGAGACCCAGTACTTC | CASSQAGARETQYF | . | TRBV4-3 | . | TRBJ2-5
TGTGCCAGCAGTCGCGGACCTGTTGGGCAGTTCTTC | CASSRGPVGQFF | . | TRBV28 | . | TRBJ2-1
TGTGCCTGGAGTGTAGGGGAGAACACTGAAGCTTTCTTT | CAWSVGENTEAFF | . | TRBV30 | . | TRBJ1-1
TGTGCCAGCAGTACCGGGACCCTCCGGGACATTCAGTACTTC | CASSTGTLRDIQYF | . | TRBV28 | . | TRBJ2-4
TGTGCCAGCAGTGACAGTCACTATGGCTACACCTTC | CASSDSHYGYTF | . | TRBV2 | . | TRBJ1-2
TGTGCCAGCAGCTTAGAGTCAGGGGGCTGGAACGAGCAGTACTTC | CASSLESGGWNEQYF | TRBD1 | TRBV7-2 | few | TRBJ2-7
TGTGCCTGGAGTGGGACTAACTATGGCTACACCTTC | CAWSGTNYGYTF | . | TRBV30 | . | TRBJ1-2
TGTGCCAGCAACTTATACGGGACACCAGAAGCTTTCTTT | CASNLYGTPEAFF | . | TRBV7-2 | . | TRBJ1-1
TGTGCCAGCAGCGGGGACAGGGGCCTGGGGACCCAGTACTTC | CASSGDRGLGTQYF | TRBD1 | TRBV5-6 | . | TRBJ2-5
TGCACCAGCACCGACAGGGAGGGTGAAAAACTGTTTTTT | CTSTDREGEKLFF | . | TRBV1 | . | TRBJ1-4
TGTGCCAGCAGCGTAGGGGTCTGGAATGAGCAGTTCTTC | CASSVGVWNEQFF | . | TRBV9 | . | TRBJ2-1
TGTGCCAGCAGGTTAGCGGGGTTTGAGCAGTTCTTC | CASRLAGFEQFF | TRBD2 | TRBV25-1 | . | TRBJ2-1
TGCAGCGGCACTAGCGGCTCCTACGAGCAGTACTTC | CSGTSGSYEQYF | TRBD2 | TRBV29-1 | . | TRBJ2-7
TGCAGCGTTGCATGGGACAGGGCTTCTGGGCAGTACTTC | CSVAWDRASGQYF | TRBD1 | TRBV29-1 | few | TRBJ2-7
TGTGCCAGCAGCACAAGACAAGGGCAGGGAGAGACCCAGTACTTC | CASSTRQGQGETQYF | . | TRBV7-2 | few | TRBJ2-5
TGTGCCAGCGGACGACTAGCGGGAGATGTTTTGGATACGCAGTATTTT | CASGRLAGDVLDTQYF | TRBD2 | TRBV9 | . | TRBJ2-3
TGTGCCAGCAGCCGGGGGTACCAAGAGACCCAGTACTTC | CASSRGYQETQYF | . | TRBV7-8 | few | TRBJ2-5
TGCAGCGTTGAGCCCCGAGGACTATCCCGGGCGACAGATACGCAGTATTTT | CSVEPRGLSRATDTQYF | . | TRBV29-1 | few | TRBJ2-3
TGTGCCTGGAGTGTACTCCGGGGGGAGTATAGCAATCAGCCCCAGCATTTT | CAWSVLRGEYSNQPQHF | . | TRBV30 | few | TRBJ1-5
TGTGCCAGCAGCTTCGCAGGGGCGGCGGCCAAAAACATTCAGTACTTC | CASSFAGAAAKNIQYF | . | TRBV7-9 | few | TRBJ2-4
TGTGCCAGCAGTGTCTCTCAGGGTTACACTGAAGCTTTCTTT | CASSVSQGYTEAFF | . | TRBV25-1 | . | TRBJ1-1
TGCGCCAGCAGCGACGGTCGCGAAGATACGCAGTATTTT | CASSDGREDTQYF | . | TRBV5-1 | few | TRBJ2-3
TGTGCCAGCAGCCGCGGACTGACCTACGAGCAGTACTTC | CASSRGLTYEQYF | . | TRBV7-8 | . | TRBJ2-7
TGTGCCATCAGTTGGCGGGAGGGCCAAGATACGCAGTATTTT | CAISWREGQDTQYF | TRBD2 | TRBV10-3 | few | TRBJ2-3
TGTGCCTGGAGTGACGGGGGAGGGCAGCCCCAGCATTTT | CAWSDGGGQPQHF | . | TRBV30 | . | TRBJ1-5
TGTGCCAGCACTCCGGACGGATATAACTATGGCTACACCTTC | CASTPDGYNYGYTF | . | TRBV6-1 | . | TRBJ1-2